This T cell receptor beta chain emerged from a study of blood T cell repertoires in COVID-19. Across the study: T cells, B-cell-depleted T cells, or PBMCs provided the cDNA or gDNA that served as material.

Germline loops: CDR1 SGHDT, CDR2 YYEEEE. The ends lost 3 bases at V and 7 bases at J; junction bases unmatched: 9. This CDR3 contains 15 residues. Per the study methods: Reference gene primers were amplified, and this amplification served to estimate nucleated cell counts. Some clones are missing from TCRdb's copy, which holds only in-frame ones; the method was immunoSEQ multiplex PCR. That table is the source of V, J and clone size, and D and trimming were worked out from the DNA. The table has tens of thousands of clones, around 90% seen once. This TCR came from a human donor in a cohort sampled during active COVID-19. Sequencing was performed on peripheral blood. V and J are TRBV5-6 and TRBJ1-4, with 7 bases aligning to TRBD1. Here the CDR3 DNA reads TGTGCCAGCAGCTACCTGACAGGGAGTGGTGAAAAACTGTTTTTT. Amino acid sequence: CASSYLTGSGEKLFF.